The 9 T cell receptor beta chains below come from one sample, sequenced in a study of T cell responses to AZD1222 COVID-19 vaccine. Assay used: immunoSEQ multiplex PCR; TCRdb lists only in-frame clones, some missing. The data hold about 200,000 clones, with about 94% observed a single time. Sequenced here: peripheral blood, sampled 28 days after the second dose of the MenACWY control vaccine. Receptors were obtained from an adult who received the MenACWY meningococcal vaccine as a control.

The chain combines TRBV5-1 with TRBJ2-2; the D gene is possibly TRBD1 (6 bases). The germline V gene encodes CDR1 SGHRS and CDR2 YFSETQ. The CDR3 is made up of 16 amino acids. The germline V and J ends were trimmed by 4 bases and 6 bases, with 19 bases remaining between them. CDR3 sequence reads: CASSAEGVLNPGELFF. The CDR3 DNA is TGCGCCAGCAGCGCCGAGGGGGTTCTCAACCCCGGGGAGCTGTTTTTT.

In DNA, the CDR3 is TGTGCCAGCAGTGAAGCGGGCTCTGGGACAGGGATCAGGAATGAGCAGTTCTTC. Residues: CASSEAGSGTGIRNEQFF. The V and J genes are TRBV6-1 and TRBJ2-1, with TRBD1 identical over 9 bases. Germline V gene data show CDR1 as MNHNS and CDR2 as SASEGT. CDR3 size: 18 residues. V shed 0 bases and J 7 bases; nucleotides not matched to a gene: 13.

CDR3: CASSPTGGNQPQHF. Here the CDR3 DNA reads TGTGCCAGCAGTCCGACAGGGGGCAATCAGCCCCAGCATTTT. V and J are TRBV27 and TRBJ1-5; 8 nucleotides agree with TRBD1. J gave up 2 bases and V 5 bases, and 2 bases lay outside the gene matches. CDR3 length: 14 residues. Germline V gene lookup returns CDR1 MNHEY and CDR2 SMNVEV (reference sequence).

The chain links TRBV9 to TRBJ2-1, with 12 bases aligning to TRBD2. V lost 0 bases and J lost 6; bases outside the gene matches: 10. The V gene's germline CDR1 is SGDLS and CDR2 YYNGEE. CDR3 length: 18 residues. CDR3 DNA: TGTGCCAGCAGCGTAGGTCTAGCGGGGGGGGACAGACGCAATGAGCAGTTCTTC. It yields the protein CASSVGLAGGDRRNEQFF.

The rearrangement uses TRBV2 and TRBJ2-4, with D perhaps matching TRBD1 (6 bases). Germline V gene lookup returns CDR1 SNHLY and CDR2 FYNNEI. V lost 1 base to trimming and J lost 2 bases, with 9 bases between them. The CDR3 loop spans 15 amino acids. Written as DNA, the CDR3 is TGTGCCAGCAGTGAAGACCAGGGGTCCAAAAACATTCAGTACTTC. Amino acids: CASSEDQGSKNIQYF.

The V and J genes are TRBV4-1 and TRBJ1-5; D gene uncertain. CDR1 and CDR2 from the germline V gene are MGHRA and YSYEKL. The CDR3 length is 14 residues. V lost 1 base, J lost 6 bases, and 10 bases lay in between. CDR3: CASSQGQWGQPQHF. Here the CDR3 DNA reads TGCGCCAGCAGCCAAGGCCAATGGGGTCAGCCCCAGCATTTT.

The V and J genes are TRBV5-4 and TRBJ2-3; the match to TRBD2 covers 8 bases. The V segment lost 1 base and the J segment 0 bases; nucleotides outside the gene matches: 10. The CDR3 contains 18 residues. Germline V gene sequence: CDR1 SGHNT, CDR2 YYREEE (reference sequence). The CDR3 DNA reads as TGTGCCAGCAGCTTGTTTCGGGGGGGTTTTTCTAGCACAGATACGCAGTATTTT. It is translated as CASSLFRGGFSSTDTQYF. Supplemented by reference TRBV5-4 and TRBJ2-3, the full variable domain reads ETGVTQSPTHLIKTRGQQVTLRCSSQSGHNTVSWYQQALGQGPQFIFQYYREEENGRGNFPPRFSGLQFPNYSSELNVNALELDDSALYLCASSLFRGGFSSTDTQYFGPGTRLTVL.

This chain connects TRBV30 to TRBJ2-7; no reliable D call. Trimming cost V 0 bases and J 0 bases, with 9 bases left between them. The CDR3 extends over 14 amino acids. Germline V lookup: CDR1 GTSNPN, CDR2 SVGIG (reference sequence). This CDR3 reads CAWSVFQSSYEQYF. The CDR3 coding sequence is TGTGCCTGGAGTGTCTTCCAGAGCTCCTACGAGCAGTACTTC.

V usage is TRBV7-9 and J usage is TRBJ2-2; D might be TRBD1 or TRBD2, each matching 6 bases. The CDR3 is made up of 15 amino acids. Looked up from germline, CDR1 is SEHNR and CDR2 is FQNEAQ (reference sequence). Trimming pared 5 bases from V and 11 bases from J, leaving 21 bases between. The CDR3, as DNA: TGTGCCAGCAGCCCGGAGGGGGGCAGCGGGCTCGAGCTGTTTTTT. Its translation is CASSPEGGSGLELFF.